A selection of T cell receptor beta chains follows, all from one sample in a study of T cell responses to AZD1222 COVID-19 vaccine. TCRdb's table, derived via immunoSEQ multiplex PCR, lists solely in-frame clones and lacks some. The profile covers about 85,000 clones, with about 87% appearing a single time and roughly 15% taken by the ten largest. Sequenced here: peripheral blood, sampled on day 0 of AZD1222 vaccination. These receptors all come from an adult in good health. The conserved cysteine and the conserved F or W are not part of the CDR3 here. A D gene is named only where the DNA matches it firmly. The listing skips clone size in some rows; elsewhere it reads once, few, many or a size class.

ASSSPEGRNTEAF . TRBJ1-1 TRBV7-2 .
ASSLDRAYEQY TRBD1 TRBJ2-7 TRBV5-1 few
ASSEPGPYEQY . TRBJ2-7 TRBV6-1 .
ASSQGTGTSYNEQF . TRBJ2-1 TRBV3-1/TRBV3-2 .
ASSTGVDQPQH TRBD1 TRBJ1-5 TRBV18 .
ASSSSPYGYT . TRBJ1-2 TRBV19 .
ASSLAGGGSGRLNNEQF TRBD2 TRBJ2-1 TRBV7-9 .
ASSFGTSDNEQY TRBD2 TRBJ2-7 TRBV7-9 .
ASSNTGGPDTQY TRBD1 TRBJ2-3 TRBV4-1 .
ASSRQGLGTEAF TRBD1 TRBJ1-1 TRBV28 .
ASSFGVAGMETQY . TRBJ2-5 TRBV7-2 .
ATSTLVRDGYT . TRBJ1-2 TRBV15 .
ASSTRGHYKEQF . TRBJ2-1 TRBV19 .
SASGAETYEQY . TRBJ2-7 TRBV20-1 .
SADRNYGYT . TRBJ1-2 TRBV20-1 .
ASSVTGLRSGANVLT . TRBJ2-6 TRBV19 .
ASSPEEGGNTEAF . TRBJ1-1 TRBV4-1 .
ASNPGNTIY . TRBJ1-3 TRBV2 .
ARGVAGAYEQY TRBD2 TRBJ2-7 TRBV2 .
SVVPRGQGTEAF TRBD1 TRBJ1-1 TRBV29-1 few
ASRVRDRGIDGYT TRBD1 TRBJ1-2 TRBV2 .
ASSDGRANYGYT . TRBJ1-2 TRBV9 .
AWNGKNFFKAGITGELF . TRBJ2-2 TRBV30 .
ASSQDGGSGEKLF . TRBJ1-4 TRBV4-1 .
ASSAQGPGSTDTQY . TRBJ2-3 TRBV4-2 few
ASRPNGYQETQY . TRBJ2-5 TRBV6-6 .
ASSLGLLDGEKLF . TRBJ1-4 TRBV5-8 .
ASRKEPGEQY . TRBJ2-7 TRBV6-6 .
SAGGGRGYEQY TRBD2 TRBJ2-7 TRBV20-1 .
AFATGYEQY TRBD1 TRBJ2-7 TRBV30 .
ATSVGTSAYNEQF TRBD2 TRBJ2-1 TRBV15 .
SVQNFQRGGLYGYT . TRBJ1-2 TRBV29-1 .
ASSKDSLGNEQF . TRBJ2-1 TRBV27 .
ASRRLAGRYYEQY TRBD2 TRBJ2-7 TRBV5-6 .
ASSLRQGARKPQH TRBD1 TRBJ1-5 TRBV28 .
ASSPELIYVGQGMSNNQPQH TRBD1 TRBJ1-5 TRBV4-2 .
ASSLAGLGQVNEKLF TRBD1 TRBJ1-4 TRBV7-6 .
ASSPSGPYNEQF . TRBJ2-1 TRBV11-2 once
ASSLAGTSGRMPQH . TRBJ1-5 TRBV28 .
ASSLNAGGQPQH . TRBJ1-5 TRBV28 once
ASSLAGGYYNEQF TRBD2 TRBJ2-1 TRBV27 .
ASSTQGWHTEAF TRBD1 TRBJ1-1 TRBV7-9 .